This T cell receptor beta chain is from a study of T-cell reconstitution after alpha-beta-depleted transplantation in children. The authors prepared the TCRbeta library with unique molecular identifiers. Via MiXCR, TCRdb re-called the PCR reads, giving one row per CDR3 protein. The sample includes about 500,000 distinct CDR3 sequences, approximately 32% of them seen just once. This TCR derives from a human donor who donated a stem cell graft to a child with aplastic anemia. This sample comprised PBMCs from the stem cell graft donor, obtained from the stem cell graft.

CDR3 sequence: CSVVTGGEGYTF. CDR3 nucleotide sequence: TGCAGCGTTGTCACAGGGGGCGAAGGCTACACCTTC. The chain couples TRBV29-1 to TRBJ1-2; TRBD1 aligns across 9 bases. The CDR3 sequence is 12 residues long. J was trimmed by 8 bases and V by 4 bases; bases with no gene match: 5. In germline, CDR1 is SQVTM, CDR2 ANQGSEA.